These 6 T cell receptor beta chains were all obtained from the same sample, sequenced in a study of cytotoxic CD8 clonotypes in ibrutinib-treated CLL. This table comes from immunoSEQ multiplex PCR, and its TCRdb copy is limited to in-frame clones, with some not included. Among some 70,000 clones listed, 90% were seen once. Source: PBMCs, taken after 12 months of ibrutinib treatment. Source of these receptors: a human donor with chronic lymphocytic leukemia.

The V and J genes are TRBV27 and TRBJ2-7, with D possibly TRBD1 on 6 matching bases. Trimming stripped 7 bases from V and 5 bases from J, with 21 bases between. Looked up from germline, CDR1 is MNHEY and CDR2 is SMNVEV (reference sequence). There are 15 residues in the CDR3. DNA of the CDR3: TGTGCCAGCAACCTCAGGGGTGAGATTTTCGACGAGCAGTACTTC. It encodes CASNLRGEIFDEQYF.

The rearrangement links TRBV27 to TRBJ2-2, with TRBD2 matching over 7 bases. With 2 bases clipped from V and 5 bases from J, the junction kept 8 bases outside the gene matches. This CDR3 spans 16 amino acids. The germline CDR1 and CDR2 sequences are MNHEY and SMNVEV (reference sequence). The CDR3 is CASSLLAGDGTGELFF. The CDR3 nucleotides are TGTGCCAGCAGTTTACTGGCGGGAGATGGTACCGGGGAGCTGTTTTTT.

The CDR3 DNA reads as TGTGCCAGTAGTATTAGGGACAGGGGCTATGGCTACACCTTC. Translation: CASSIRDRGYGYTF. V and J are TRBV19 and TRBJ1-2, with 10 bases lining up with TRBD1. In germline, CDR1 is LNHDA, CDR2 SQIVND (reference sequence). The CDR3 loop spans 14 amino acids. V shed 3 bases and J 4 bases; nucleotides not matched to a gene: 2.

This chain links TRBV19 with TRBJ2-6, with D unclear. CDR1 and CDR2 from the germline V gene are LNHDA and SQIVND (reference sequence). The CDR3 runs 18 residues. Trimming left V 3 bases short and J 0 bases short, with 15 bases between. CDR3 coding DNA: TGTGCCAGTAGTATTAGGGCGCTGACCATCTCTGGGGCCAACGTCCTGACTTTC. It specifies CASSIRALTISGANVLTF.

This clone was seen a single time. The genes are TRBV11-3 and TRBJ2-7; the match to TRBD1 covers 7 bases. Germline V gene lookup returns CDR1 SGHNT and CDR2 YENEEA. The CDR3 totals 15 residues. V lost 3 bases to trimming and J lost 0 bases; unmatched junction nucleotides: 5. This CDR3 reads CASSFSSGGSYEQYF. The CDR3 DNA sequence: TGTGCCAGCAGCTTTTCGTCAGGGGGCTCCTACGAGCAGTACTTC.

This clone was detected only once. At one end the junction does not follow the germline gene, possibly because of a read error. The V and J genes are TRBV7-2 and TRBJ2-5; no firm D call. The last part of the DNA fits TRBJ2-7 better; the J call may be wrong. Per germline, CDR1 SGHTA and CDR2 FQGNSA. The length of the CDR3 is 12 residues. CDR3 coding DNA: TGTGCCAGCAGCTTCATATCCTCCGAGCAGTACTTC. Amino acid sequence: CASSFISSEQYF.